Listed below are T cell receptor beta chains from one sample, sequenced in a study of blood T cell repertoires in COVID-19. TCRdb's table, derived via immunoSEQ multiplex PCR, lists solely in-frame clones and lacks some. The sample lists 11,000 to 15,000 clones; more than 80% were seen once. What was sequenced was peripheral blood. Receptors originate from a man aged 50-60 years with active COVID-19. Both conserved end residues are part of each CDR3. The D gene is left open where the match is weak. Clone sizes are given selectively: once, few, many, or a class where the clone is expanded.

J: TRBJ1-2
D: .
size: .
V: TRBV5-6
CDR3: CASSLAGGGDYGYTF
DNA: TGTGCCAGCAGCTTGGCCGGTGGGGGCGACTATGGCTACACCTTC

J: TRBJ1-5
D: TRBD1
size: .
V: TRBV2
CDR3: CASSGERGHIQPQHF
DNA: TGTGCCAGCAGTGGTGAAAGGGGGCATATTCAGCCCCAGCATTTT

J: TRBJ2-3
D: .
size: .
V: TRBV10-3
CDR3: CAISEGGSPTDTQYF
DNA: TGTGCCATCAGTGAAGGTGGGAGCCCCACAGATACGCAGTATTTT

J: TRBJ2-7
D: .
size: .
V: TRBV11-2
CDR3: CASSLHPQAMRVTPYEQYF
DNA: TGTGCCAGCAGCTTACATCCCCAGGCTATGCGGGTGACGCCCTACGAGCAGTACTTC

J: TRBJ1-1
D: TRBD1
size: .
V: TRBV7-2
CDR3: CASSSRTGGFTEAFF
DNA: TGTGCCAGCAGCTCACGGACAGGGGGCTTCACTGAAGCTTTCTTT

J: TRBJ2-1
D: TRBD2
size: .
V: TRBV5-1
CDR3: CASSHTGLAGVYNEQFF
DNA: TGCGCCAGCAGCCATACGGGACTAGCGGGGGTCTACAATGAGCAGTTCTTC

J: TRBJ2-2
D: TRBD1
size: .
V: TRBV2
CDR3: CASRPGTGVAGELFF
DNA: TGTGCCAGCAGGCCCGGGACAGGGGTAGCCGGGGAGCTGTTTTTT

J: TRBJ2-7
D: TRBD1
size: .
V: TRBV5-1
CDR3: CASSFQQGAYEQYF
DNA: TGCGCCAGCAGCTTCCAACAGGGGGCCTACGAGCAGTACTTC

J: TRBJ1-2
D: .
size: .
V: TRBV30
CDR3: CAWSNPFPYYTF
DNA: TGTGCCTGGAGTAACCCTTTCCCCTACTACACCTTC

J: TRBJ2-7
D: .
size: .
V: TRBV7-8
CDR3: CASSLVIPGASLYEQYF
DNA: TGTGCCAGCAGCTTAGTCATCCCCGGAGCAAGCTTGTACGAGCAGTACTTC

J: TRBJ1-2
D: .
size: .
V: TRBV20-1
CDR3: CSASSSRGYTF
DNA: TGCAGTGCTAGCTCCTCGCGGGGCTACACCTTC

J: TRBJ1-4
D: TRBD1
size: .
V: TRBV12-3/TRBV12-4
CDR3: CASSPGQGKLFF
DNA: TGTGCCAGCAGTCCCGGACAGGGAAAACTGTTTTTT

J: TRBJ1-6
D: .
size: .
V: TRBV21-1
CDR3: CASSRNRVNSPLHF
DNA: TGTGCCAGCAGCAGGAACAGGGTGAATTCACCCCTCCACTTT

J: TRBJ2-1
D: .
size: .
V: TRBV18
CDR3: CASSPQRTLKGLWEQFF
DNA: TGTGCCAGCTCACCACAACGTACACTAAAAGGTCTTTGGGAGCAGTTCTTC

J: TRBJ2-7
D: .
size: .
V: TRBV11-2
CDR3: CASSPSGGGGEQYF
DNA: TGTGCCAGCAGCCCCAGCGGAGGGGGGGGCGAGCAGTACTTC

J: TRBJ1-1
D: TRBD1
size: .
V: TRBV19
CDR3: CASSIGDRGIRAEAFF
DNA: TGTGCCAGTAGTATTGGTGACAGGGGTATTAGGGCTGAAGCTTTCTTT

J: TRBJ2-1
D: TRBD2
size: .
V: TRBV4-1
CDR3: CASSQDPSGTDEQFF
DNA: TGCGCCAGCAGCCAAGATCCTAGCGGGACCGATGAGCAGTTCTTC

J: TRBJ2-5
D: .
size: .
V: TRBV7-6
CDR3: CASSYHGQQETQYF
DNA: TGTGCCAGCAGCTACCACGGACAGCAAGAGACCCAGTACTTC

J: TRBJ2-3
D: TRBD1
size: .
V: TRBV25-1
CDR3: CASSRETGLADTQYF
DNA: TGTGCCAGCAGTCGAGAGACAGGGTTAGCAGATACGCAGTATTTT

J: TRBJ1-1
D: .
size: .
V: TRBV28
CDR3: CASSLGGLRTEAFF
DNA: TGTGCCAGCAGTTTAGGGGGCCTGAGGACTGAAGCTTTCTTT

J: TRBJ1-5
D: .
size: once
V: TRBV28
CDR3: CASGQKNQPQHF
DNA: TGTGCCAGCGGACAAAAGAATCAGCCCCAGCATTTT

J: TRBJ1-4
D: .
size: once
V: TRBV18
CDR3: CASSPPGLTNEKLFF
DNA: TGTGCCAGCTCACCCCCGGGACTAACTAATGAAAAACTGTTTTTT

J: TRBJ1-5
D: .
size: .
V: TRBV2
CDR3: CASRDGNSNQPQHF
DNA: TGTGCCAGCAGGGACGGGAATAGCAATCAGCCCCAGCATTTT

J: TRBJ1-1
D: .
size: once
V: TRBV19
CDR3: CASSMGGRGLTGAFF
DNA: TGTGCCAGTAGTATGGGTGGCAGGGGCCTCACCGGAGCTTTCTTT

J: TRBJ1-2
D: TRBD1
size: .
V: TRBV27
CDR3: CASRSTTGIDGYTF
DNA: TGTGCCAGCAGGTCTACGACAGGGATCGATGGCTACACCTTC

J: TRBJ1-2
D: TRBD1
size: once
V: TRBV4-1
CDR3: CASSQDQGAYLYGYTF
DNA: TGCGCCAGCAGCCAAGATCAGGGGGCGTATTTGTATGGCTACACCTTC

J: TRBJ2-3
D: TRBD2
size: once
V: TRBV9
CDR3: CASSVGLAGVGTDTQYF
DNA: TGTGCCAGCAGCGTAGGGTTAGCGGGAGTGGGCACAGATACGCAGTATTTT

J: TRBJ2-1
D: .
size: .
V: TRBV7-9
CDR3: CASSLVTDREQFF
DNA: TGTGCCAGCAGCTTAGTGACAGATAGGGAGCAGTTCTTC

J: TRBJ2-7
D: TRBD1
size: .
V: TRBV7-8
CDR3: CASSLGQGAYEQYF
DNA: TGTGCCAGCAGCCTTGGACAGGGGGCCTACGAGCAGTACTTC

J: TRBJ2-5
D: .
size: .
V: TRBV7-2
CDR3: CASSRRETQYF
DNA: TGTGCCAGCAGCCGTCGTGAGACCCAGTACTTC

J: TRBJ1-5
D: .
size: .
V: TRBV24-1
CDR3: CATSDLPGQPQHF
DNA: TGTGCCACCAGTGATTTGCCGGGACAGCCCCAGCATTTT

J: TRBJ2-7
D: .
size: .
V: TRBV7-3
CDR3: CASSLGPMMTSHEQYF
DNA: TGTGCCAGCAGCTTAGGTCCCATGATGACTAGTCACGAGCAGTACTTC

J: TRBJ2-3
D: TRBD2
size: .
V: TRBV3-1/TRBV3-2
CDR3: CASSPRTSGSTDTQYF
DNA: TGTGCCAGCAGCCCTCGGACTAGCGGGAGTACAGATACGCAGTATTTT

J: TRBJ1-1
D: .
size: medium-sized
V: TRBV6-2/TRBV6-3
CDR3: CASSEPRRDWNTEAFF
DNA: TGTGCCAGCAGCGAACCGAGAAGGGACTGGAACACTGAAGCTTTCTTT

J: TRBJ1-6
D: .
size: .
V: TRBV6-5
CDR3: CASSYSTVLNSPLHF
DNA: TGTGCCAGCAGTTACTCGACAGTTCTTAATTCACCCCTCCACTTT

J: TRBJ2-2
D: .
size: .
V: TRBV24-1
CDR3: CATRGGQNTGELFF
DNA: TGTGCCACCAGGGGAGGACAGAACACCGGGGAGCTGTTTTTT

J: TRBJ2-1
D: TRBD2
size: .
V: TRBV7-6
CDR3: CASSSVSRLAGSEQFF
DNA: TGTGCCAGCAGCTCAGTAAGTCGGCTAGCGGGTAGTGAGCAGTTCTTC

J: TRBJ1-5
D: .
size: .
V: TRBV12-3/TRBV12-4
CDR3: CASSPGPNQPQHF
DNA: TGTGCCAGCAGCCCTGGCCCCAATCAGCCCCAGCATTTT

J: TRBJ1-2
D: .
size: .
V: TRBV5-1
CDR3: CASSLTDRGGGYTF
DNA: TGCGCCAGCAGCTTGACTGACAGAGGTGGTGGCTACACCTTC

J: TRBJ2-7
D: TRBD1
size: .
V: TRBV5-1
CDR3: CASSLGTGGYEQYF
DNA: TGCGCCAGCAGCTTGGGGACAGGGGGCTACGAGCAGTACTTC

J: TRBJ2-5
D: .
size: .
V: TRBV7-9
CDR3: CASSLEAKGETQYF
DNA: TGTGCCAGCAGCTTAGAGGCAAAGGGGGAGACCCAGTACTTC

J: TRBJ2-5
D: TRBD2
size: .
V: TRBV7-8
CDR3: CASSLNGGQETQYF
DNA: TGTGCCAGCAGCTTAAACGGGGGGCAAGAGACCCAGTACTTC

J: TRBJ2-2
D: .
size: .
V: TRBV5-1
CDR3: CASSLVQGNTGELFF
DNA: TGCGCCAGCAGCTTGGTGCAGGGGAACACCGGGGAGCTGTTTTTT

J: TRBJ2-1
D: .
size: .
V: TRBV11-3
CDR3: CASSLGYVDEQFF
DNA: TGTGCCAGCAGCTTAGGGTACGTAGATGAGCAGTTCTTC

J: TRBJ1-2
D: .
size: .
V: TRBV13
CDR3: CASSLPGLPAVVYGYTF
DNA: TGTGCCAGCAGCTTACCCGGTCTCCCGGCGGTAGTCTATGGCTACACCTTC

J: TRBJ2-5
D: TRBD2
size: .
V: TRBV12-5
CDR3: CASGLLLAGYETQYF
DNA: TGTGCTAGTGGTTTGCTACTAGCGGGATATGAGACCCAGTACTTC

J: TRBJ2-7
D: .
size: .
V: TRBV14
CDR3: CASSRDVYEQYF
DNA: TGTGCCAGCAGCCGAGACGTATACGAGCAGTACTTC

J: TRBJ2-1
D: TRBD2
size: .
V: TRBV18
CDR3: CASSPAAGSYNEQFF
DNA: TGTGCCAGCTCACCAGCAGCGGGAAGCTACAATGAGCAGTTCTTC

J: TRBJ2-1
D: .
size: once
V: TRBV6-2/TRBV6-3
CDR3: CASSSTGPSYNEQFF
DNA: TGTGCCAGCAGTTCTACAGGGCCCTCCTACAATGAGCAGTTCTTC

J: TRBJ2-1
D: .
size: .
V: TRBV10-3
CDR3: CAISAAQGGNEQFF
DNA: TGTGCCATCAGTGCGGCCCAGGGTGGTAATGAGCAGTTCTTC

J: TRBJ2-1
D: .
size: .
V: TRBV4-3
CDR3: CASSHRSAYNEQFF
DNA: TGCGCCAGCAGCCATAGAAGCGCTTACAATGAGCAGTTCTTC

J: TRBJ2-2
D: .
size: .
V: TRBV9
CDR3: CASSTGSANTGELFF
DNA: TGTGCCAGCAGCACAGGGAGCGCGAACACCGGGGAGCTGTTTTTT

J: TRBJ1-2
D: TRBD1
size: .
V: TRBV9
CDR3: CASSLTTGGYGYTF
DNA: TGTGCCAGCAGCCTTACGACAGGGGGCTATGGCTACACCTTC

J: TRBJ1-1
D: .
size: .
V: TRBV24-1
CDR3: CATSENRNTEAFF
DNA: TGTGCCACCAGTGAAAACAGGAACACTGAAGCTTTCTTT

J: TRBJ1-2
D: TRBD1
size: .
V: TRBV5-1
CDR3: CASSPTQTGGGGYTF
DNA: TGCGCCAGCAGCCCCACCCAGACAGGGGGTGGTGGCTACACCTTC

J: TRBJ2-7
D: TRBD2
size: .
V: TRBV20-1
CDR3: CSASPPSGSPHEQYF
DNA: TGCAGTGCTAGTCCACCTAGCGGGAGTCCCCACGAGCAGTACTTC